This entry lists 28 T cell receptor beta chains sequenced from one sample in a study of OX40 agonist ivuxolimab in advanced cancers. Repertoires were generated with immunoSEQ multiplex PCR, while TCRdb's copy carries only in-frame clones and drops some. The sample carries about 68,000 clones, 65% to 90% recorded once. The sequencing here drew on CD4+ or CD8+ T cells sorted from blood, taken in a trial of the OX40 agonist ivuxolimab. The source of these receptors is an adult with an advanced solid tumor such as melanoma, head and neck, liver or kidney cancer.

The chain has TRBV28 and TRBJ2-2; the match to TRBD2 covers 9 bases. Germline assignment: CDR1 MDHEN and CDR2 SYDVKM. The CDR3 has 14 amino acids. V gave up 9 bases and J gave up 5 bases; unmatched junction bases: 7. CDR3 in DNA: TGTGCCAGTAATAGCGGGAGACCAACCGGGGAGCTGTTTTTT. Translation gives CASNSGRPTGELFF.

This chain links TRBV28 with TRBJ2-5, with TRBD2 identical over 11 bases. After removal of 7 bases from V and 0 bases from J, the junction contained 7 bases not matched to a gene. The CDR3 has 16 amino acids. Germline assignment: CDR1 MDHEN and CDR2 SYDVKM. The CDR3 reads CASKLAGVGDQETQYF. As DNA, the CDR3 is TGTGCCAGCAAACTAGCGGGAGTCGGGGACCAAGAGACCCAGTACTTC. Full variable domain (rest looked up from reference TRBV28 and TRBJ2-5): DVKVTQSSRYLVKRTGEKVFLECVQDMDHENMFWYRQDPGLGLRLIYFSYDVKMKEKGDIPEGYSVSREKKERFSLILESASTNQTSMYLCASKLAGVGDQETQYFGPGTRLLVL.

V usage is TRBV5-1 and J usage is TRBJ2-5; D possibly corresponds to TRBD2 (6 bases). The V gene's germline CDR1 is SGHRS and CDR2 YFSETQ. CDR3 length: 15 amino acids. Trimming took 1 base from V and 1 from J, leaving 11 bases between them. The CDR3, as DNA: TGCGCCAGCAGCTTGTCGGGAGTGGGCCAAGAGACCCAGTACTTC. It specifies CASSLSGVGQETQYF.

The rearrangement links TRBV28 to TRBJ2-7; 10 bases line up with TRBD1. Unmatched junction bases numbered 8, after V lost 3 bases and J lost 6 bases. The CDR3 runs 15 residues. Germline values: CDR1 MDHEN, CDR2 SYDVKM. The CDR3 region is CASSFSGTGATEQYF. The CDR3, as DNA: TGTGCCAGCAGTTTCTCCGGGACAGGGGCTACCGAGCAGTACTTC.

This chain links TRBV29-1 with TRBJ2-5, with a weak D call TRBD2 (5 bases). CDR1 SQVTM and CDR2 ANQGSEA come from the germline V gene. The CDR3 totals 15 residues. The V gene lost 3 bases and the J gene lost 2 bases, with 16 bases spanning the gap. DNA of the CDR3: TGCAGCGTTGATAGGTCGGGGATACATCAAGAGACCCAGTACTTC. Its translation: CSVDRSGIHQETQYF. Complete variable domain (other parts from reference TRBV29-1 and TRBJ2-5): SAVISQKPSRDICQRGTSLTIQCQVDSQVTMMFWYRQQPGQSLTLIATANQGSEATYESGFVIDKFPISRPNLTFSTLTVSNMSPEDSSIYLCSVDRSGIHQETQYFGPGTRLLVL.

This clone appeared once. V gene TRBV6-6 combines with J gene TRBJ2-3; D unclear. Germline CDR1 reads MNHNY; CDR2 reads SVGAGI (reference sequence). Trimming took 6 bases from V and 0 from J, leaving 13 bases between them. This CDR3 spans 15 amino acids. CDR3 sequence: CASSAIAQSTDTQYF. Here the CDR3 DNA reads TGTGCCAGCAGCGCCATAGCCCAAAGCACAGATACGCAGTATTTT.

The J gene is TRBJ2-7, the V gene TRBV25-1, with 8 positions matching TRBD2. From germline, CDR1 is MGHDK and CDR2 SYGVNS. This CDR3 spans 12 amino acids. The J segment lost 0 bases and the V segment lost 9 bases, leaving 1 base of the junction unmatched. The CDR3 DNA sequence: TGTGCCAGTGGGACTAGCTCCTACGAGCAGTACTTC. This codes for CASGTSSYEQYF.

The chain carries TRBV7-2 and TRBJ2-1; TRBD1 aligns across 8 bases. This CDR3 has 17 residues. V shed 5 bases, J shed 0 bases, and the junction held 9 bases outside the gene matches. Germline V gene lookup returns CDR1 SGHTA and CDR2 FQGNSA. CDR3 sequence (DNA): TGTGCCAGCAGCCCAGCAACGGGGACAGGCTCCTACAATGAGCAGTTCTTC. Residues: CASSPATGTGSYNEQFF.

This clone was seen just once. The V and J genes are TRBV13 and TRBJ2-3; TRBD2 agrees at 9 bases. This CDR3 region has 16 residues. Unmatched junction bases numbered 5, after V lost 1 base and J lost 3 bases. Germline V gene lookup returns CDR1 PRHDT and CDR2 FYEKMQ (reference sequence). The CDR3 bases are TGTGCCAGCAGCTTAGATGAGGCGGGAGGGACAGATACGCAGTATTTT. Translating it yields CASSLDEAGGTDTQYF.

As DNA, the CDR3 is TGTGCCTGGACTACGGCAAGTGAGCAGTTCTTC. Amino acid sequence: CAWTTASEQFF. The chain has TRBV30 and TRBJ2-1; D unclear. Germline CDR1 and CDR2: GTSNPN and SVGIG (reference sequence). V shed 4 bases and J shed 9 bases, with 10 bases lying between them. CDR3 length: 11 residues.

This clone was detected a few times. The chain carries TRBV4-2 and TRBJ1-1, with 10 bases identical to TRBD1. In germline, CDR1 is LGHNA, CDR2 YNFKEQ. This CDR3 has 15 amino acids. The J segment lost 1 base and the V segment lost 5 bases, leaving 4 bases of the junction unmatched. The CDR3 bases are TGTGCCAGCAGCGTCCGGACAGGGGGGAACACTGAAGCTTTCTTT. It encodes CASSVRTGGNTEAFF.

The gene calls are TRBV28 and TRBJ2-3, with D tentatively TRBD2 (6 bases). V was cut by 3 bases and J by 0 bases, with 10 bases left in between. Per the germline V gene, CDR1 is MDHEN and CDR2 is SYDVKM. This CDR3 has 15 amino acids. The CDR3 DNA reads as TGTGCCAGCAGTTTCGCGGGAATTAGCACAGATACGCAGTATTTT. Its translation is CASSFAGISTDTQYF.

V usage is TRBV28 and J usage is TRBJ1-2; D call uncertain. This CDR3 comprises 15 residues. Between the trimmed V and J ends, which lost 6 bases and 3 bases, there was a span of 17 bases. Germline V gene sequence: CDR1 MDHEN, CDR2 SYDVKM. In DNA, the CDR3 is TGTGCCAGCAGCCCAACCTCACAGCACTACTATGGCTACACCTTC. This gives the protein CASSPTSQHYYGYTF.

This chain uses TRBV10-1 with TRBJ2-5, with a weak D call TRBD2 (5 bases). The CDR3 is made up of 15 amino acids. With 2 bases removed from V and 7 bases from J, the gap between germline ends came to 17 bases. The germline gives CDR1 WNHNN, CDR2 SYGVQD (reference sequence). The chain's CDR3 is CASSELDSFGRTQYF. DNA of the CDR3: TGCGCCAGCAGTGAGCTTGACTCGTTTGGGAGGACCCAGTACTTC.

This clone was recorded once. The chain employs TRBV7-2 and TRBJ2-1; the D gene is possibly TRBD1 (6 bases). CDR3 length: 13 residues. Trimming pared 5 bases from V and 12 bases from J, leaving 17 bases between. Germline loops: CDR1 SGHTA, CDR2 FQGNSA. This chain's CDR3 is CASSRDTPRRQFF. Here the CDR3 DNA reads TGTGCCAGCAGCCGGGACACACCACGCAGGCAGTTCTTC.

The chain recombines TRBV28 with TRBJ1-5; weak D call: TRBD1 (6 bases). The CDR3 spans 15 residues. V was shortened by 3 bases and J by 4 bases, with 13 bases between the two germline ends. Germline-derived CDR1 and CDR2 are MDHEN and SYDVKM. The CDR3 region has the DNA TGTGCCAGCAGTTTCCCAGGGGCGGGAAATCAGCCCCAGCATTTT. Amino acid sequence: CASSFPGAGNQPQHF.

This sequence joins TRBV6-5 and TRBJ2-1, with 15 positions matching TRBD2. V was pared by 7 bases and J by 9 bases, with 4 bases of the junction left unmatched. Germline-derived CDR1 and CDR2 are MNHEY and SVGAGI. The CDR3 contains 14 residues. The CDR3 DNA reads TGTGCCAGCACTGGACTAGCGGGAGGGGGTGAGCAGTTCTTC. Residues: CASTGLAGGGEQFF.

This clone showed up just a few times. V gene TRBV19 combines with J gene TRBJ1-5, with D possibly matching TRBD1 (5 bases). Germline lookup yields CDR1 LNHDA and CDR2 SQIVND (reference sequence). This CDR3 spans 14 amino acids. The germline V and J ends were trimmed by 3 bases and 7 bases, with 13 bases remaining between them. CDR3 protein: CASSMGRGRQPQHF. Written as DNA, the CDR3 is TGTGCCAGTAGTATGGGGAGGGGTAGACAGCCCCAGCATTTT.

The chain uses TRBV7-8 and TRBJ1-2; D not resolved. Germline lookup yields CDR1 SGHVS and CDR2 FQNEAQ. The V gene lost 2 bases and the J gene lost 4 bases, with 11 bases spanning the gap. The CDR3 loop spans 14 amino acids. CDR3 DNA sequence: TGTGCCAGCAGCTTACGCCACACTGGCTATGGCTACACCTTC. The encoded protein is CASSLRHTGYGYTF. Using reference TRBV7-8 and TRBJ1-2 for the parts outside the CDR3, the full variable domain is GAGVSQSPRYKVAKRGQDVALRCDPISGHVSLFWYQQALGQGPEFLTYFQNEAQLDKSGLPSDRFFAERPEGSVSTLKIQRTQQEDSAVYLCASSLRHTGYGYTFGSGTRLTVV.

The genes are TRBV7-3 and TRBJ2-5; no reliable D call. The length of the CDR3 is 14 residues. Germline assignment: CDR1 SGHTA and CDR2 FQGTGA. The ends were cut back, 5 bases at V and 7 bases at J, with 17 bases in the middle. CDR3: CASSPSTALRTQYF. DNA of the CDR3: TGTGCCAGCAGCCCCTCGACCGCCTTGCGGACCCAGTACTTC.

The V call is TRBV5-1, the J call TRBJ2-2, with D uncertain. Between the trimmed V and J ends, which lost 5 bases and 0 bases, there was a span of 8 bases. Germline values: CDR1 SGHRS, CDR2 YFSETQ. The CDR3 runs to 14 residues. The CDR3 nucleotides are TGCGCCAGCAGGTTGCTTACGAACACCGGGGAGCTGTTTTTT. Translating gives CASRLLTNTGELFF.

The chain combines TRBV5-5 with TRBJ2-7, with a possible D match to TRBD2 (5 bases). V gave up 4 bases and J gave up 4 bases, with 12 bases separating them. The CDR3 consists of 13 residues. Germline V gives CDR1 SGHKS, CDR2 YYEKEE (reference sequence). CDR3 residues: CASSLAPGYEQYF. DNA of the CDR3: TGTGCCAGCAGCCTTGCTCCGGGGTACGAGCAGTACTTC.

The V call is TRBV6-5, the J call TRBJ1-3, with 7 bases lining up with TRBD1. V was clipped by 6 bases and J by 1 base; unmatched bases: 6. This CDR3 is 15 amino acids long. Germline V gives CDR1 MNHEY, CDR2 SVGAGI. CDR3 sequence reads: CASREQGSSGNTIYF. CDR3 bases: TGTGCCAGCAGGGAACAGGGGTCTTCTGGAAACACCATATATTTT.

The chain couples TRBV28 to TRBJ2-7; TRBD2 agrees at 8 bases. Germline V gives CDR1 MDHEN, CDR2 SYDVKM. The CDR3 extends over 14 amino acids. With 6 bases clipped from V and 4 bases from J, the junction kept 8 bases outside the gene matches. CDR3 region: CASSTGLGDYEQYF. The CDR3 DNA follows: TGTGCCAGCAGCACGGGACTAGGGGATTACGAGCAGTACTTC.

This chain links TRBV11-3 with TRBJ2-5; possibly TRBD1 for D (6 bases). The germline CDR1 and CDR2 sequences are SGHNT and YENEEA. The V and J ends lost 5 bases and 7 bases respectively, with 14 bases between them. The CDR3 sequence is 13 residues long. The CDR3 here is CASSPSGHGTQYF. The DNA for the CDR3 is TGTGCCAGCAGCCCATCGGGACACGGGACCCAGTACTTC.

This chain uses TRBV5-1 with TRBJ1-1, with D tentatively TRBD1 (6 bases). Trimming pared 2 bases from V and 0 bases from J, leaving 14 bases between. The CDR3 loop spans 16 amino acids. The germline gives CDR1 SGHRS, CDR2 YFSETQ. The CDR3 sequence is CASSLLTGELNTEAFF. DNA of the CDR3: TGCGCCAGCAGCTTATTGACAGGCGAGCTGAACACTGAAGCTTTCTTT.

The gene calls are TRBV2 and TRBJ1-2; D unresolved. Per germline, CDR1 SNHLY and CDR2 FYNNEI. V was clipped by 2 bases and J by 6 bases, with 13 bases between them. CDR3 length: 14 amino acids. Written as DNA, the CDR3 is TGTGCCAGCAGTGAAAGGGCGGTCTCGGATGGCTACACCTTC. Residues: CASSERAVSDGYTF.

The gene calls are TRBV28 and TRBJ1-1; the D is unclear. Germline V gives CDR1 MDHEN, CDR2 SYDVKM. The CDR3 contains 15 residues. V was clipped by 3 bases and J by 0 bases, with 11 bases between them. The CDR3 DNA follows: TGTGCCAGCAGTTTCCTACAGAGAATGAACACTGAAGCTTTCTTT. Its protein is CASSFLQRMNTEAFF.